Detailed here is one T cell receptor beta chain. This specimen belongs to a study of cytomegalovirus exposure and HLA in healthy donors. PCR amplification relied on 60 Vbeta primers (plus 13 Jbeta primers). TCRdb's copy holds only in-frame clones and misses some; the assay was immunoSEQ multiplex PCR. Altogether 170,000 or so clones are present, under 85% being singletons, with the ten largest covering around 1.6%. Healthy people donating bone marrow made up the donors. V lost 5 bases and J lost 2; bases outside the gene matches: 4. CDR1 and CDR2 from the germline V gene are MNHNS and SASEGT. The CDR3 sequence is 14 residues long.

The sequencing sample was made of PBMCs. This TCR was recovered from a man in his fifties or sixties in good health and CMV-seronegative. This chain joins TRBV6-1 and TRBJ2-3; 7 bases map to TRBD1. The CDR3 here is CASSSTGPTDTQYF. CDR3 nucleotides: TGTGCCAGCAGTTCGACAGGGCCCACAGATACGCAGTATTTT.